What follows are 27 T cell receptor beta chains derived from one specimen sequenced in a study of T cell clonotyping in hematopoietic cell transplantation. Described time point: recipient sample about 28 days before transplant, after cytoreduction. Produced via immunoSEQ multiplex PCR; TCRdb's table is partial and in-frame only. The sample includes some 50,000 clones, 80% to 85% of them seen just once. The sample here was peripheral blood mononuclear cells, taken before stem cell transplant. These receptors all come from a man aged 60-69 years with myelodysplastic syndrome. Some clones in this sample may be carry-over from other donors' samples.

The rearrangement links TRBV21-1 to TRBJ2-4; the table gives TRBD1 as D, unverified against the DNA. TRBV21-1 is deemed a pseudogene. The CDR3 totals 14 residues. The CDR3 DNA reads as TGTGCCAGCAGGACAGGCCTAGCCAAAAACATTCAGTACTTC. It specifies CASRTGLAKNIQYF.

The chain couples TRBV27 to TRBJ2-5; 8 bases align to TRBD1. The CDR3 spans 19 residues. V shed 3 bases, J shed 2 bases, and the junction held 17 bases outside the gene matches. From germline, CDR1 is MNHEY and CDR2 SMNVEV (reference sequence). CDR3 sequence (DNA): TGTGCCAGCAGTTTGCGCTCCCCCGACAGGGGATGGGGGCAAGAGACCCAGTACTTC. Its protein is CASSLRSPDRGWGQETQYF.

CDR3 coding DNA: TGTGCCAGCAAGTATGGGGCCGAGGGCTATGGCTACACCTTC. It specifies CASKYGAEGYGYTF. V and J are TRBV2 and TRBJ1-2; D is possibly TRBD1 (5 bases). This CDR3 is 14 amino acids long. V gave up 7 bases and J gave up 4 bases, with 16 bases separating them. Germline CDR1 and CDR2: SNHLY and FYNNEI.

The chain combines TRBV2 with TRBJ2-2; D is possibly TRBD1 (6 bases). Per germline, CDR1 SNHLY and CDR2 FYNNEI. V lost 1 base to trimming and J lost 4 bases, with 10 bases between them. The CDR3 length is 15 residues. CDR3 sequence (DNA): TGTGCCAGCAGTGAAGTTAGGACAGTCACCGGGGAGCTGTTTTTT. Its protein product is CASSEVRTVTGELFF.

This clone occurred once. CDR3 sequence reads: CASMRRVVDSPLHF. CDR3 sequence (DNA): TGTGCCAGCATGAGGAGGGTGGTGGATTCACCCCTCCACTTT. The chain combines TRBV6-1 with TRBJ1-6; D is uncertain. In germline, CDR1 is MNHNS, CDR2 SASEGT. V was shortened by 7 bases and J by 8 bases, with 15 bases between the two germline ends. The CDR3 runs to 14 residues.

V usage is TRBV5-1 and J usage is TRBJ1-5; D is uncertain. This CDR3 contains 15 residues. V lost 0 bases and J lost 2, with 9 bases in between. From germline, CDR1 is SGHRS and CDR2 YFSETQ. CDR3 loop: CASSLAPGGNQPQHF. CDR3 sequence (DNA): TGCGCCAGCAGCTTGGCTCCGGGTGGCAATCAGCCCCAGCATTTT.

J is TRBJ1-2 and V is TRBV4-3; tentatively, D is TRBD1 (6 bases). Trimming left V 0 bases short and J 5 bases short, with 16 bases between. CDR1 and CDR2 (germline): LGHNA, YSLEER. This CDR3 is 16 amino acids long. CDR3 bases: TGCGCCAGCAGCCAAGATTTTGCAGGGGAACGGTATGGCTACACCTTC. This translates into CASSQDFAGERYGYTF.

The chain carries TRBV20-1 and TRBJ2-5; D unclear. Germline-derived CDR1 and CDR2 are DFQATT and SNEGSKA (reference sequence). The CDR3 runs 11 residues. Between the trimmed V and J ends, which lost 3 bases and 4 bases, there was a span of 6 bases. CDR3 DNA: TGCAGTGCTAGGCCCCCAGAGACCCAGTACTTC. Its translation: CSARPPETQYF.

This sequence joins TRBV27 and TRBJ2-1; 7 bases are shared with TRBD2. Germline V lookup: CDR1 MNHEY, CDR2 SMNVEV (reference sequence). J was trimmed by 7 bases and V by 4 bases; bases with no gene match: 7. The CDR3 length is 14 residues. The chain's CDR3 is CASSSRTSRNEQFF. The CDR3, as DNA: TGTGCCAGCAGTTCACGGACTAGTCGAAATGAGCAGTTCTTC.

The chain recombines TRBV5-1 with TRBJ1-2; D call uncertain. CDR1 is SGHRS, CDR2 YFSETQ, per germline. The V end was cut by 4 bases, the J end by 4 bases, with 17 bases between. This CDR3 is 15 amino acids long. Here the CDR3 DNA reads TGCGCCAGCAGCCTTAATGGAGGATCAGTCTATGGCTACACCTTC. Residues: CASSLNGGSVYGYTF.

The chain links TRBV11-2 to TRBJ2-1; no reliable D call. This CDR3 has 17 residues. In germline, CDR1 is SGHAT, CDR2 FQNNGV. With 5 bases removed from V and 4 bases from J, the gap between germline ends came to 21 bases. CDR3 sequence reads: CASSLTGSPKGYNEQFF. DNA for the CDR3: TGTGCCAGCAGCCTCACCGGGTCCCCGAAGGGTTACAATGAGCAGTTCTTC.

The chain is built from TRBV7-9 and TRBJ1-2, with TRBD1 matching over 9 bases. Trimming cost V 7 bases and J 2 bases; bases outside gene matches: 5. The CDR3 contains 14 residues. Germline V lookup: CDR1 SEHNR, CDR2 FQNEAQ (reference sequence). The chain's CDR3 is CASIGQGLNYGYTF. CDR3 nucleotide sequence: TGTGCCAGCATAGGACAGGGGCTAAACTATGGCTACACCTTC.

The chain couples TRBV29-1 to TRBJ2-7, with 9 positions matching TRBD1. The CDR3 has 12 residues. Germline CDR1 and CDR2: SQVTM and ANQGSEA. V dropped 7 bases and J dropped 5; count of bases not matched to a gene: 6. The CDR3 reads CSAIQGAHEQYF. As DNA, the CDR3 is TGCAGCGCCATACAGGGGGCCCACGAGCAGTACTTC.

The J gene is TRBJ1-6, the V gene TRBV7-2; TRBD1 matches at 7 bases. Germline V lookup: CDR1 SGHTA, CDR2 FQGNSA. The CDR3 length is 16 residues. The trim removed 5 bases at V and 4 bases at J, leaving 8 bases unmatched. CDR3 protein: CASSPTGQFYNSPLHF. The CDR3 DNA reads as TGTGCCAGCAGCCCAACGGGACAGTTTTATAATTCACCCCTCCACTTT.

This chain joins TRBV6-6 and TRBJ2-3; D not resolved. The germline V gene has CDR1 MNHNY and CDR2 SVGAGI (reference sequence). V was trimmed by 4 bases and J by 3 bases, leaving 5 bases between them. The CDR3 contains 12 residues. The CDR3 sequence: CASSFWTDTQYF. In nucleotides, the CDR3 is TGTGCCAGCAGTTTCTGGACAGATACGCAGTATTTT.

The chain carries TRBV19 and TRBJ1-6, with 12 bases fitting TRBD1. CDR1 is LNHDA and CDR2 is SQIVND in the germline V gene (reference sequence). V was pared by 8 bases and J by 8 bases, with 4 bases of the junction left unmatched. The CDR3 is 14 amino acids. CDR3 nucleotides: TGTGCCAGTGGGACAGGGGGCAATGATTCACCCCTCCACTTT. Its protein is CASGTGGNDSPLHF. Complete variable domain (other parts from reference TRBV19 and TRBJ1-6): DGGITQSPKYLFRKEGQNVTLSCEQNLNHDAMYWYRQDPGQGLRLIYYSQIVNDFQKGDIAEGYSVSREKKESFPLTVTSAQKNPTAFYLCASGTGGNDSPLHFGNGTRLTVT.

In the case of this clone: Other DNA variants within this sample encode the same CDR3. V gene TRBV27 combines with J gene TRBJ2-6; D ambiguous. The CDR3 is made up of 13 amino acids. CDR1 MNHEY and CDR2 SMNVEV come from the germline V gene (reference sequence). Trimming left V 6 bases short and J 1 base short, with 4 bases between. The CDR3 region is CASSPSGANVLTF. CDR3 coding DNA: TGTGCCAGCAGCCCTTCTGGGGCCAACGTCCTGACTTTC.

The chain employs TRBV6-5 and TRBJ2-1; the match to TRBD1 covers 8 bases. V lost 6 bases and J lost 7; bases outside the gene matches: 8. Germline values: CDR1 MNHEY, CDR2 SVGAGI. This CDR3 spans 14 amino acids. The CDR3 loop is CASRPGGSVNEQFF. CDR3 coding DNA: TGTGCCAGCAGGCCAGGGGGCTCGGTGAATGAGCAGTTCTTC.

The chain carries TRBV28 and TRBJ2-4; the D is unclear. Looked up from germline, CDR1 is MDHEN and CDR2 is SYDVKM. Trimming left V 6 bases short and J 3 bases short, with 18 bases between. The CDR3 consists of 16 residues. The CDR3 protein is CASSLDPAFDKNIQYF. In nucleotides, the CDR3 is TGTGCCAGCAGCCTGGACCCTGCATTTGACAAAAACATTCAGTACTTC. Combining the CDR3 with reference TRBV28 and TRBJ2-4 gives the whole variable domain DVKVTQSSRYLVKRTGEKVFLECVQDMDHENMFWYRQDPGLGLRLIYFSYDVKMKEKGDIPEGYSVSREKKERFSLILESASTNQTSMYLCASSLDPAFDKNIQYFGAGTRLSVL.

This chain connects TRBV11-2 to TRBJ1-4, with TRBD1 matching 8 bases. Germline V gene data show CDR1 as SGHAT and CDR2 as FQNNGV. With 0 bases clipped from V and 7 bases from J, the junction kept 13 bases outside the gene matches. The CDR3 totals 18 residues. The CDR3 loop is CASSLEVPLQGVAEKLFF. CDR3 nucleotides: TGTGCCAGCAGCTTAGAAGTTCCCTTACAGGGGGTGGCTGAAAAACTGTTTTTT.

The chain has TRBV7-6 and TRBJ2-7; 8 positions match TRBD1. V was clipped by 5 bases and J by 3 bases; unmatched bases: 9. The germline V gene has CDR1 SGHVS and CDR2 FNYEAQ. The CDR3 contains 15 residues. In DNA, the CDR3 is TGTGCCAGCAGCCGAGGGACAGGCCAGTACTACGAGCAGTACTTC. Protein: CASSRGTGQYYEQYF. Complete variable domain (other parts from reference TRBV7-6 and TRBJ2-7): GAGVSQSPRYKVTKRGQDVALRCDPISGHVSLYWYRQALGQGPEFLTYFNYEAQQDKSGLPNDRFSAERPEGSISTLTIQRTEQRDSAMYRCASSRGTGQYYEQYFGPGTRLTVT.

The chain carries TRBV7-2 and TRBJ2-1; D may be TRBD1 or TRBD2 (5 bases each). Germline assignment: CDR1 SGHTA and CDR2 FQGNSA. The CDR3 covers 13 residues. Trimming stripped 4 bases from V and 4 bases from J, with 8 bases between. CDR3 nucleotides: TGTGCCAGCAGCTCCGGGGCTTACAATGAGCAGTTCTTC. This translates into CASSSGAYNEQFF.

This chain links TRBV5-6 with TRBJ2-3, with 8 bases identical to TRBD1. Germline assignment: CDR1 SGHDT and CDR2 YYEEEE. Losses at the gene ends were 3 bases for V and 1 base for J; bases not matched to a gene: 16. CDR3 size: 19 residues. The CDR3 here is CASSSRIGDRGSRTDTQYF. In nucleotides, the CDR3 is TGTGCCAGCAGCTCCCGGATCGGTGACAGGGGATCTCGCACAGATACGCAGTATTTT.

The CDR3 sequence is CSVEPTGLGSYNEQFF. CDR3 in DNA: TGCAGCGTTGAACCCACGGGACTGGGGTCCTACAATGAGCAGTTCTTC. The rearrangement joins TRBV29-1 to TRBJ2-1; a possible D gene is TRBD2 (6 bases). CDR3 size: 16 residues. V was clipped by 2 bases and J by 1 base, with 15 bases between them. CDR1 is SQVTM, CDR2 ANQGSEA, per germline.

This clone was recorded a few times. CDR3 in amino acids: CASSRGQVGQPQHF. The CDR3, as DNA: TGTGCCAGCTCCCGGGGACAGGTGGGCCAGCCCCAGCATTTT. This chain uses TRBV18 with TRBJ1-5, with TRBD1 matching over 8 bases. J lost 7 bases, V lost 6 bases, and 8 bases had no gene match. The CDR3 extends over 14 amino acids. Germline V gene data show CDR1 as KGHSH and CDR2 as LQKENI.

The V gene is TRBV9, the J gene TRBJ2-3; tentatively, D is TRBD1 (5 bases). Germline lookup yields CDR1 SGDLS and CDR2 YYNGEE. The CDR3 length is 15 residues. V dropped 4 bases and J dropped 0 bases, with 12 bases sitting between them. CDR3: CASSRTLTSTDTQYF. Written as DNA, the CDR3 is TGTGCCAGCAGCCGGACACTTACTAGCACAGATACGCAGTATTTT.

The chain has TRBV9 and TRBJ1-2; no clear D. Trimming took 1 base from V and 6 from J, leaving 16 bases between them. The CDR3 contains 15 residues. Germline CDR1 reads SGDLS; CDR2 reads YYNGEE. CDR3 in amino acids: CASSVSPVLTDGYTF. DNA of the CDR3: TGTGCCAGCAGCGTAAGCCCGGTTCTCACTGATGGCTACACCTTC.